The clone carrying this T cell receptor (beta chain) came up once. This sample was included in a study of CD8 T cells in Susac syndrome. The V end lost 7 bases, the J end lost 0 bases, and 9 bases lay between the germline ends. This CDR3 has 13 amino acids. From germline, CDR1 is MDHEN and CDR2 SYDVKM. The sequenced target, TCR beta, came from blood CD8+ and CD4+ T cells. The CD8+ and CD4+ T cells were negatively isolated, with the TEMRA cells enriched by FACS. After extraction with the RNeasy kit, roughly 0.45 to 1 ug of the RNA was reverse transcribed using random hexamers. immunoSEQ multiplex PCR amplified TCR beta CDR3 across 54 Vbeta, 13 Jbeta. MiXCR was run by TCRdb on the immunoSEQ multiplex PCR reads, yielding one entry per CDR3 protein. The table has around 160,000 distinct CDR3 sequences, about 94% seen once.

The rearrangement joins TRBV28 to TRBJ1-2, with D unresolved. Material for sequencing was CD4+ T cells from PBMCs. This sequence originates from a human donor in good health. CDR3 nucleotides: TGTGCCAGCAATAAACAGACTAACTATGGCTACACCTTC. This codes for CASNKQTNYGYTF.